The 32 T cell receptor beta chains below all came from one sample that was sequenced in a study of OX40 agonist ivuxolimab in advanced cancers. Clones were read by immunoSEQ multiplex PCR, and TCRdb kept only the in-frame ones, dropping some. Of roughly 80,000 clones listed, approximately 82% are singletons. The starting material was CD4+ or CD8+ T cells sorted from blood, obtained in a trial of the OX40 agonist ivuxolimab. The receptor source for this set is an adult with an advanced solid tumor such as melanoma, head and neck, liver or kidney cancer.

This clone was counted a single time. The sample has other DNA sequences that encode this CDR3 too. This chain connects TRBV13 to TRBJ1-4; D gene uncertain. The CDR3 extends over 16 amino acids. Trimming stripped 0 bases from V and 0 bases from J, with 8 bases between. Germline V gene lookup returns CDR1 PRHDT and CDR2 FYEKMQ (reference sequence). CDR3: CASSLGPGATNEKLFF. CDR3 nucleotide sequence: TGTGCCAGCAGCTTAGGGCCCGGGGCAACTAATGAAAAACTGTTTTTT.

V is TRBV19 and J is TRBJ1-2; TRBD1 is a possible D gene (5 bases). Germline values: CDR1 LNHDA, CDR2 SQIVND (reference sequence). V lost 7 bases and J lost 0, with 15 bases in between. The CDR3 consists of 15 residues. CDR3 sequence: CASTHLGAANYGYTF. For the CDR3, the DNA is TGTGCCAGTACCCACCTTGGGGCAGCTAACTATGGCTACACCTTC.

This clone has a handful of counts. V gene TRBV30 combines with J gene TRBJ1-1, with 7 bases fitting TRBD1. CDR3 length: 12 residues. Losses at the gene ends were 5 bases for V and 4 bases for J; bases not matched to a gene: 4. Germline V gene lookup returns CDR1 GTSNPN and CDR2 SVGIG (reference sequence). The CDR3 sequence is CAWGQGGTEAFF. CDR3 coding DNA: TGTGCCTGGGGGCAGGGGGGCACTGAAGCTTTCTTT.

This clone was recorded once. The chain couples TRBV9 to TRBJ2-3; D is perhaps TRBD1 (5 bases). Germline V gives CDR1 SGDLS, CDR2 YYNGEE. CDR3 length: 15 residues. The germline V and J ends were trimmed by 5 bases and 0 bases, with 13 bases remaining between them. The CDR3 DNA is TGTGCCAGCAGACCTCCAGGGCTTAGCACAGATACGCAGTATTTT. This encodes CASRPPGLSTDTQYF.

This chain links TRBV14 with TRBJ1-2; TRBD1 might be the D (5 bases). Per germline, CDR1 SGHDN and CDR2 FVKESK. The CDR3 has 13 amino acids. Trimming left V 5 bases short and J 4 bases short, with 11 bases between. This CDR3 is CASSFGGGYGYTF. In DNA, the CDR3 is TGTGCCAGCAGCTTTGGGGGTGGCTATGGCTACACCTTC.

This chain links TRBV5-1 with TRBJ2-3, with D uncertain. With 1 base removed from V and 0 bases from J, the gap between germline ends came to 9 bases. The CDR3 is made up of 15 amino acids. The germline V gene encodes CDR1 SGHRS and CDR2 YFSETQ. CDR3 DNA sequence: TGCGCCAGCAGCTTGTCCCCCGCTAGCACAGATACGCAGTATTTT. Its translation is CASSLSPASTDTQYF.

CDR3 residues: CASSPGRWAYEQYF. CDR3 nucleotides: TGTGCCAGCAGTCCCGGACGATGGGCGTACGAGCAGTACTTC. The chain joins TRBV28 to TRBJ2-7; D unclear. CDR3 length equals 14 residues. Germline V gene sequence: CDR1 MDHEN, CDR2 SYDVKM. Trimming removed 5 bases from V and 4 bases from J, with 15 bases in between.

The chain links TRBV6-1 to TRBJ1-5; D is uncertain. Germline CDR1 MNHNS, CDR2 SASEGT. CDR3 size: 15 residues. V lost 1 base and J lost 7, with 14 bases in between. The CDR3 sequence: CASSEEWTAWQPQHF. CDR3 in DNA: TGTGCCAGCAGTGAAGAATGGACCGCTTGGCAGCCCCAGCATTTT.

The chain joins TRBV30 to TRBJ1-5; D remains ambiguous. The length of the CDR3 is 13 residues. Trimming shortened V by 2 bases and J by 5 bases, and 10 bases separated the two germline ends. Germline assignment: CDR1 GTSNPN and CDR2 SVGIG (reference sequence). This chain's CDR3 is CAWSKTSDQPQHF. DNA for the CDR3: TGTGCCTGGAGTAAAACATCGGATCAGCCCCAGCATTTT. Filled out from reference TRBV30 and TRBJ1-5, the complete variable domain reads SQTIHQWPATLVQPVGSPLSLECTVEGTSNPNLYWYRQAAGRGLQLLFYSVGIGQISSEVPQNLSASRPQDRQFILSSKKLLLSDSGFYLCAWSKTSDQPQHFGDGTRLSIL.

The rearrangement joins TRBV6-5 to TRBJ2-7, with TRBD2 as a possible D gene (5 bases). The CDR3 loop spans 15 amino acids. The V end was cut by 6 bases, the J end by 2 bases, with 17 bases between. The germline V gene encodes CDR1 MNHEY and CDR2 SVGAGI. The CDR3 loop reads CASRSGTAVPYEQYF. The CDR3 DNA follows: TGTGCCAGCAGGAGTGGCACAGCGGTCCCCTACGAGCAGTACTTC.

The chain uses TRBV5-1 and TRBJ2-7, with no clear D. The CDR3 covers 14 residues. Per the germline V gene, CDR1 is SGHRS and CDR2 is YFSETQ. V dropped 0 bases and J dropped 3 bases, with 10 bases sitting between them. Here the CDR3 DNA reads TGCGCCAGCAGCTTGGGAAACAGTGACTACGAGCAGTACTTC. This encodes CASSLGNSDYEQYF.

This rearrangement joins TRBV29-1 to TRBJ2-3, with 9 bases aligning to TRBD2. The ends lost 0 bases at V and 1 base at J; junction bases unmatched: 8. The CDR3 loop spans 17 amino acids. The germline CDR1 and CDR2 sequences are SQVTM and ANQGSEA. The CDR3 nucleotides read TGCAGCGTTGAAGATCGAAAGGGCGGGAGGGGCACAGATACGCAGTATTTT. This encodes CSVEDRKGGRGTDTQYF.

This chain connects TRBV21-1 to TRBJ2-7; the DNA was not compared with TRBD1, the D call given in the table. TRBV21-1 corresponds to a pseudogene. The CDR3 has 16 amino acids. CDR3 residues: CASSPVGPDRVHEQYF. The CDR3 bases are TGTGCCAGCAGCCCCGTGGGGCCAGACAGGGTCCACGAGCAGTACTTC.

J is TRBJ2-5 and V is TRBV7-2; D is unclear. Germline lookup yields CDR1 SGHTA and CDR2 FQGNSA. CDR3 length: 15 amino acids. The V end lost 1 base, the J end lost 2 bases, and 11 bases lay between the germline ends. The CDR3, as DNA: TGTGCCAGCAGCTTAGTGTGGGCGCCTCAAGAGACCCAGTACTTC. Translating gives CASSLVWAPQETQYF.

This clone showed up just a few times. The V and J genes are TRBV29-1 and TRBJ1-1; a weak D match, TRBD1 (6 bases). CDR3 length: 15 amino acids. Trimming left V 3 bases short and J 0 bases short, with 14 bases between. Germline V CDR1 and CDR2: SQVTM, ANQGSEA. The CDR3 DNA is TGCAGCGTTGAGACAGGCCGACTCATGAACACTGAAGCTTTCTTT. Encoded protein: CSVETGRLMNTEAFF. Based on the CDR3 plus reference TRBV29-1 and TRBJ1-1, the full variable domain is SAVISQKPSRDICQRGTSLTIQCQVDSQVTMMFWYRQQPGQSLTLIATANQGSEATYESGFVIDKFPISRPNLTFSTLTVSNMSPEDSSIYLCSVETGRLMNTEAFFGQGTRLTVV.

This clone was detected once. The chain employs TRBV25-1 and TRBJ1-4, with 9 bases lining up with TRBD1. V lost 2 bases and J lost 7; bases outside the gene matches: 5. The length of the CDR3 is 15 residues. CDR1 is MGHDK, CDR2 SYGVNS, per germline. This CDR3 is CASSETGTGSEKLFF. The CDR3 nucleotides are TGTGCCAGCAGTGAAACCGGGACAGGGAGTGAAAAACTGTTTTTT.

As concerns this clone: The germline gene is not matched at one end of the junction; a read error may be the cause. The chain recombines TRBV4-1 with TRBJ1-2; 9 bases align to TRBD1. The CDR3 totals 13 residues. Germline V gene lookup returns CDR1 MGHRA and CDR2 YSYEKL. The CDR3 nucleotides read TGTGCCAGCAGCTTTACAGGGGGCGCTGGCTACACCTTC. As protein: CASSFTGGAGYTF.

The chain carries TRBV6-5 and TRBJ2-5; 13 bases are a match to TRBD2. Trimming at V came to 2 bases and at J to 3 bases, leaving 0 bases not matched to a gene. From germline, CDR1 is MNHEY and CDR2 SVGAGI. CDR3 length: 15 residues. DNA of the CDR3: TGTGCCAGCAGTTACGGGACTAGCGGGAAAGAGACCCAGTACTTC. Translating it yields CASSYGTSGKETQYF.

The CDR3 sequence is CASSLPGLAGTDTQYF. CDR3 nucleotide sequence: TGCGCCAGCAGCTTACCGGGACTAGCGGGAACAGATACGCAGTATTTT. The chain joins TRBV5-1 to TRBJ2-3; 13 bases agree with TRBD2. CDR1 SGHRS and CDR2 YFSETQ come from the germline V gene. This CDR3 has 16 residues. V shed 2 bases and J 3 bases; nucleotides not matched to a gene: 3. The full variable domain, rest sourced from reference TRBV5-1 and TRBJ2-3, is KAGVTQTPRYLIKTRGQQVTLSCSPISGHRSVSWYQQTPGQGLQFLFEYFSETQRNKGNFPGRFSGRQFSNSRSEMNVSTLELGDSALYLCASSLPGLAGTDTQYFGPGTRLTVL.

The CDR3 protein is CASSLTGGYSNQPQHF. The CDR3 DNA follows: TGTGCCAGCAGCTTAACAGGGGGCTATAGCAATCAGCCCCAGCATTTT. The V gene is TRBV7-2, the J gene TRBJ1-5; 9 bases line up with TRBD1. The CDR3 covers 16 residues. CDR1 and CDR2 from the germline V gene are SGHTA and FQGNSA. Losses at the gene ends were 2 bases for V and 0 bases for J; bases not matched to a gene: 2.

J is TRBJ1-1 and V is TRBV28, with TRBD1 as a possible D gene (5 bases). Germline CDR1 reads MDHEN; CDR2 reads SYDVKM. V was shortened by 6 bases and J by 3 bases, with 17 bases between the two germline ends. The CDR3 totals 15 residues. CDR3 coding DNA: TGTGCCAGCAGCCCCGCGGGGGGTGGGTACACTGAAGCTTTCTTT. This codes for CASSPAGGGYTEAFF.

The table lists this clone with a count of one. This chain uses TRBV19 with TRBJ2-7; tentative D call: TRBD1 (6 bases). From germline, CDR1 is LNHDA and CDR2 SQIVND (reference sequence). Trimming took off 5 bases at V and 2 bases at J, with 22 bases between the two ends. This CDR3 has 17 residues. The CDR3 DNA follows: TGTGCCAGTAGTCTCTACTATCAGGGACACAAAACCTACGAGCAGTACTTC. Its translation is CASSLYYQGHKTYEQYF.

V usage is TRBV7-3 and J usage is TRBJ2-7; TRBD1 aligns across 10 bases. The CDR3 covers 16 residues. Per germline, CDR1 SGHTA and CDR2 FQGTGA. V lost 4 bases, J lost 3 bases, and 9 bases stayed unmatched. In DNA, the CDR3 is TGTGCCAGCAGCTCTTACGGGACAGGGGCACTCTACGAGCAGTACTTC. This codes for CASSSYGTGALYEQYF.

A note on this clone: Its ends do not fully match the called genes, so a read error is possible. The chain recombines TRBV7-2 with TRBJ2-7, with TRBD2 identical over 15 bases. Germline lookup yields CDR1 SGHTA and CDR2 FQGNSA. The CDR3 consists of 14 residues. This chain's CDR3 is CASSSPGLAGGLDF. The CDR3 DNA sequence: TGTGCCAGCAGCTCACCGGGACTAGCGGGAGGTTTGGACTTC.

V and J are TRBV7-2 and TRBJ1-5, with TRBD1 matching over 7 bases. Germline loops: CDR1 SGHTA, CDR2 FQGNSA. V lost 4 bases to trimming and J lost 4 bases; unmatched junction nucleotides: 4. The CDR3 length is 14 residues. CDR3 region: CASSSDRFNQPQHF. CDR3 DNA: TGTGCCAGCAGCTCGGACAGGTTTAATCAGCCCCAGCATTTT.

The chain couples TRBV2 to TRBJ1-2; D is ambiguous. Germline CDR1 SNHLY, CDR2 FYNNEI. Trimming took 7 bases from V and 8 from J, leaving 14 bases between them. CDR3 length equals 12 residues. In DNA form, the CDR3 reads TGTGCCAGCACCAACAGAGAGGGCGGCTACACCTTC. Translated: CASTNREGGYTF.

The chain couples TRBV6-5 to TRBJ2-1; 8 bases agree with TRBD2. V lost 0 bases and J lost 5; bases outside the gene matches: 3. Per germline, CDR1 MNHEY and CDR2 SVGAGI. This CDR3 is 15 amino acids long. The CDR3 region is CASSYSILADNEQFF. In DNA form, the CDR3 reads TGTGCCAGCAGTTACTCGATACTAGCGGACAATGAGCAGTTCTTC.

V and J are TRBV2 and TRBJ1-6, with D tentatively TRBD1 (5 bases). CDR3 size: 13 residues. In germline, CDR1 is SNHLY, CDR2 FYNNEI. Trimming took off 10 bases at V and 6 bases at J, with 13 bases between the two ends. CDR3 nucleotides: TGTGCCACTGCCGGGACCCGTAATTCACCCCTCCACTTT. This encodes CATAGTRNSPLHF. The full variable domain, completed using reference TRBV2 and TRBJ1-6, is EPEVTQTPSHQVTQMGQEVILRCVPISNHLYFYWYRQILGQKVEFLVSFYNNEISEKSEIFDDQFSVERPDGSNFTLKIRSTKLEDSAMYFCATAGTRNSPLHFGNGTRLTVT.

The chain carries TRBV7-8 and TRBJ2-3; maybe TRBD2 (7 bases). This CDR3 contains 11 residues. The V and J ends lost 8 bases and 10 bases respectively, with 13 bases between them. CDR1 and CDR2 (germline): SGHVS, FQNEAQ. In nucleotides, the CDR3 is TGTGCCAGCGGCCGGGGGGCGGCGCAGTATTTT. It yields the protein CASGRGAAQYF. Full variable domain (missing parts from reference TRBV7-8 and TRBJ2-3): GAGVSQSPRYKVAKRGQDVALRCDPISGHVSLFWYQQALGQGPEFLTYFQNEAQLDKSGLPSDRFFAERPEGSVSTLKIQRTQQEDSAVYLCASGRGAAQYFGPGTRLTVL.

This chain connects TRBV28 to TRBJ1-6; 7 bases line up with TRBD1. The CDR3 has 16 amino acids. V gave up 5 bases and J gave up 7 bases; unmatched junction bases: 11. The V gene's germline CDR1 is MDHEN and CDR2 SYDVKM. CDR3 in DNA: TGTGCCAGCAGTCCACCTATAGACAGGGCCAATTCACCCCTCCACTTT. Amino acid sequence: CASSPPIDRANSPLHF.

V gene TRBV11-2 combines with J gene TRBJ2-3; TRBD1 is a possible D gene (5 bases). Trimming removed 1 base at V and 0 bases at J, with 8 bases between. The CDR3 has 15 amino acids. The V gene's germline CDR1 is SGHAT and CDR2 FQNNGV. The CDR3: CASSLGRQSTDTQYF. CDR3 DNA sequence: TGTGCCAGCAGCTTAGGCCGACAGAGCACAGATACGCAGTATTTT.

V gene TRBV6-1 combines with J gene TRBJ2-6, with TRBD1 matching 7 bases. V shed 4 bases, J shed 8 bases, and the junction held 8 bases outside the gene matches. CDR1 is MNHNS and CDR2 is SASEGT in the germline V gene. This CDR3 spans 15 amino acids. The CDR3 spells CASSVLAGGTNVLTF. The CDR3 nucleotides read TGTGCCAGCAGTGTCCTGGCAGGGGGTACCAACGTCCTGACTTTC.